This TCR beta chain was documented in a study of CD8 T cells in ankylosing spondylitis (dated by TCRdb to about 2017). With regard to the full study: The study profiled T cell receptor beta repertoires in healthy donors and ankylosing spondylitis patients to find disease-linked TCR variants. The whole study cohort included 95 to 130 healthy donors and 20 to 30 ankylosing spondylitis patients. Peripheral blood samples were taken, and synovial fluid was additionally collected from ankylosing spondylitis patients. On the study overall, not on this receptor specifically: Some motif variants had previously been reported in the synovial fluid and blood of reactive arthritis patients, which suggests shared mechanisms of disease initiation. The disease-linked clones had a CD8+ phenotype and were found at relatively low frequencies in peripheral blood. According to the report, matched synovial fluid samples from ankylosing spondylitis patients were significantly enriched for the disease-linked clones. Blood from ankylosing spondylitis patients appeared to be characterized by a TCR beta motif made up of under 10 highly homologous amino acid variants.

V has 3 bases trimmed and J has 0 bases trimmed; junction bases matching no gene number 2. Taken from cysteine to phenylalanine, the CDR3 has 14 residues. Just CDR3 DNA is preserved here, 42 bases in frame from base 1. The germline V gene encodes CDR1 SGHDT and CDR2 YYEEEE. The sequencer listed for this sample is Illumina HiSeq 2500. Quantitative 5'-RACE with molecular barcodes was used to prepare TCR beta libraries. As for the original processing: A new computational method, built on a probabilistic model of VDJ rearrangement, was used to identify disease-linked TCR variants. TCRdb ran its own pipeline on the public reads, namely fastp trimming at Q25 and MiXCR clone calling, and kept in-frame beta chains. Under each unique CDR3 protein, matching rows form one entry showing the most common genes and DNA. The V and J calls and clone size come from TCRdb's table, not from the authors' own analysis. For this sample there are about 540,000 distinct CDR3 sequences; roughly 13% appear just once. 6.5% to 7% of the sample belongs to the ten largest clones.

The sample holds many counts of this clonotype. Its binding antigen is unknown. No base quality information exists; no much larger clone differs at one position. The sequence was obtained from a male donor with ankylosing spondylitis. The sequenced material came from blood, either unsorted or a sorted T cell fraction (not recorded which). The chain couples TRBV5-6 to TRBJ1-1; 7 of the junction bases match TRBD1. The CDR3 loop reads CASSWGQLNTEAFF. At the DNA level, the sequence is TGTGCCAGCAGCTGGGGACAGCTGAACACTGAAGCTTTCTTT.